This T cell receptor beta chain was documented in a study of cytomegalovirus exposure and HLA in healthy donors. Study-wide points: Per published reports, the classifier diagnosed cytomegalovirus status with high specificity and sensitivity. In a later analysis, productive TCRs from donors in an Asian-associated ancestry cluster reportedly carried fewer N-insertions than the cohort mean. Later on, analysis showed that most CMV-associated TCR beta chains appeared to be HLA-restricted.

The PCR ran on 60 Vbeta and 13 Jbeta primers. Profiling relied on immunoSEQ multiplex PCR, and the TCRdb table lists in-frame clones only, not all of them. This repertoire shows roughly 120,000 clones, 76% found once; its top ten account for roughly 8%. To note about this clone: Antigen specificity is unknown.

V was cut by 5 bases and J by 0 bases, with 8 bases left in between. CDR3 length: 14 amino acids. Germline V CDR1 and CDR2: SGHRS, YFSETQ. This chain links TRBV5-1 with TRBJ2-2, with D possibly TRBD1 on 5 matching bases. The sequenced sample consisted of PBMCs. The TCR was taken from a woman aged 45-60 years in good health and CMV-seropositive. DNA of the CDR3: TGCGCCAGCAGGACAGAGGCGAACACCGGGGAGCTGTTTTTT. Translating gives CASRTEANTGELFF. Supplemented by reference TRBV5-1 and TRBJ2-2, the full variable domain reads KAGVTQTPRYLIKTRGQQVTLSCSPISGHRSVSWYQQTPGQGLQFLFEYFSETQRNKGNFPGRFSGRQFSNSRSEMNVSTLELGDSALYLCASRTEANTGELFFGEGSRLTVL.